This passage covers 22 T cell receptor beta chains from one sample sequenced in a study of resident and recirculating memory T cells in vitiligo (dated by TCRdb to between 2017 and 2018). The library was generated by the immunoSEQ multiplex PCR assay. Drawn from immuneACCESS, this table holds only the in-frame rearrangements with V and J called that TCRdb kept. Clones are partly lost; checked studies trace under half to an unresolved V gene and leave the rest unexplained. The sample table contains around 70,000 clones; only one count was recorded for roughly nine tenths of them. The ten largest make up 4% to 5.5% of the sample. The sample was blood. These receptors were obtained from a male donor with vitiligo.

The chain combines TRBV6-5 with TRBJ1-1, with D unresolved. The CDR3 contains 13 residues. Germline V CDR1 and CDR2: MNHEY, SVGAGI. The V end was cut by 4 bases, the J end by 1 base, with 7 bases between. The CDR3 bases are TGTGCCAGCAGTTGGCAGGCGAACACTGAAGCTTTCTTT. Translating gives CASSWQANTEAFF.

The gene calls are TRBV5-6 and TRBJ2-2, with 12 bases lining up with TRBD1. V was clipped by 5 bases and J by 6 bases; unmatched bases: 14. CDR1 and CDR2 (germline): SGHDT, YYEEEE. This CDR3 spans 18 amino acids. The DNA of the CDR3 is TGTGCCAGCAGTTCCCCCGGGACAGGGGGCTTAGATGCCGGGGAGCTGTTTTTT. Protein sequence: CASSSPGTGGLDAGELFF.

The chain combines TRBV7-9 with TRBJ1-3; perhaps TRBD1 as D (6 bases). The CDR3 length is 16 residues. Trimming removed 5 bases from V and 1 base from J, with 15 bases in between. From germline, CDR1 is SEHNR and CDR2 FQNEAQ (reference sequence). The CDR3 spells CASSNPAGDSGNTIYF. CDR3 bases: TGTGCCAGCAGCAATCCCGCAGGGGATTCTGGAAACACCATATATTTT.

The gene calls are TRBV5-1 and TRBJ2-3; 7 bases fit TRBD1. This CDR3 is 16 amino acids long. V lost 0 bases, J lost 1 base, and 5 bases stayed unmatched. CDR1 and CDR2 from the germline V gene are SGHRS and YFSETQ. The CDR3 DNA reads as TGCGCCAGCAGCTTGGCCCCAGGGGGAGGCACAGATACGCAGTATTTT. It translates to CASSLAPGGGTDTQYF.

V and J are TRBV5-1 and TRBJ2-4; 7 nucleotides align to TRBD1. The CDR3 is 15 amino acids. V was clipped by 4 bases and J by 9 bases; unmatched bases: 13. The germline CDR1 and CDR2 sequences are SGHRS and YFSETQ. CDR3 bases: TGCGCCAGCAGCGTAGGGGGCGCGACCTACAGCATTCAGTACTTC. Translation gives CASSVGGATYSIQYF.

The sample holds one count of this clone. The chain combines TRBV6-1 with TRBJ2-3; the D is unclear. Germline V gene lookup returns CDR1 MNHNS and CDR2 SASEGT. Trimming took 0 bases from V and 3 from J, leaving 7 bases between them. The length of the CDR3 is 14 residues. CDR3 protein: CASSEARKTDTQYF. CDR3 in DNA: TGTGCCAGCAGTGAAGCGAGGAAGACAGATACGCAGTATTTT.

This rearrangement joins TRBV11-3 to TRBJ2-5, with 10 bases that match TRBD2. Looked up from germline, CDR1 is SGHNT and CDR2 is YENEEA. This CDR3 is built from 15 residues. J was trimmed by 1 base and V by 1 base; bases with no gene match: 0. The CDR3 nucleotides are TGTGCCAGCAGCTTAGGGACTAGCGGCCAAGAGACCCAGTACTTC. Translation: CASSLGTSGQETQYF.

The chain has TRBV27 and TRBJ1-6; weak D call: TRBD1 (5 bases). The CDR3 contains 13 residues. The germline V and J ends were trimmed by 8 bases and 6 bases, with 11 bases remaining between them. Germline V gene lookup returns CDR1 MNHEY and CDR2 SMNVEV (reference sequence). The CDR3 here is CASWRGGNSPLHF. The CDR3 nucleotides read TGTGCCAGCTGGCGGGGGGGTAATTCACCCCTCCACTTT.

The chain combines TRBV27 with TRBJ1-2, with a weak D call TRBD1 (6 bases). The CDR3 contains 16 residues. CDR1 is MNHEY and CDR2 is SMNVEV in the germline V gene (reference sequence). V gave up 5 bases and J gave up 0 bases, with 16 bases separating them. The CDR3 DNA reads TGTGCCAGCAGTCGCCTACAGGGATCAGCTAACTATGGCTACACCTTC. Protein: CASSRLQGSANYGYTF.

The chain links TRBV5-3 to TRBJ2-7; possible D gene TRBD1, 6 bases. TRBV5-3 belongs to the ORF category, with a function that is uncertain. Trimming took off 1 base at V and 2 bases at J, with 13 bases between the two ends. The CDR3 has 15 amino acids. CDR3 nucleotide sequence: TGTGCCAGAAGCTTGTGGGCAGGGGAGACCTACGAGCAGTACTTC. Translation: CARSLWAGETYEQYF.

V gene TRBV7-9 combines with J gene TRBJ2-3; TRBD2 matches at 7 bases. V gave up 3 bases and J gave up 4 bases; unmatched junction bases: 4. This CDR3 has 14 residues. Germline-derived CDR1 and CDR2 are SEHNR and FQNEAQ (reference sequence). CDR3 loop: CASSLVGGADTQYF. The CDR3 nucleotides are TGTGCCAGCAGCTTGGTGGGGGGGGCAGATACGCAGTATTTT.

This chain links TRBV4-3 with TRBJ2-1; D gene uncertain. The CDR3 sequence is 15 residues long. Looked up from germline, CDR1 is LGHNA and CDR2 is YSLEER. V was cut by 4 bases and J by 0 bases, with 10 bases left in between. In DNA form, the CDR3 reads TGCGCCAGCAGCCCCATATTGAGCTCCTACAATGAGCAGTTCTTC. Translated: CASSPILSSYNEQFF.

This clone is a singleton in its sample. The rearrangement uses TRBV7-2 and TRBJ1-4; D is ambiguous. V was cut by 4 bases and J by 3 bases, with 12 bases left in between. The CDR3 covers 15 residues. Per germline, CDR1 SGHTA and CDR2 FQGNSA. The CDR3 protein is CASSSGGVPNEKLFF. CDR3 sequence (DNA): TGTGCCAGCAGCTCTGGAGGAGTCCCTAATGAAAAACTGTTTTTT.

V is TRBV6-5 and J is TRBJ1-5; 10 bases map to TRBD1. The CDR3 runs 14 residues. J gave up 6 bases and V 7 bases, and 6 bases lay outside the gene matches. Germline CDR1 MNHEY, CDR2 SVGAGI. CDR3 sequence: CASKGTGEGQPQHF. The CDR3 region has the DNA TGTGCCAGCAAGGGGACAGGGGAGGGTCAGCCCCAGCATTTT.

The chain combines TRBV28 with TRBJ2-2; 9 nucleotides match TRBD1. Germline V gene sequence: CDR1 MDHEN, CDR2 SYDVKM. The CDR3 sequence is 16 residues long. With 7 bases clipped from V and 0 bases from J, the junction kept 6 bases outside the gene matches. The CDR3 loop reads CASTNRGLPNTGELFF. As DNA, the CDR3 is TGTGCCAGCACAAACAGGGGGCTCCCGAACACCGGGGAGCTGTTTTTT.

The chain employs TRBV9 and TRBJ2-7; weak D call: TRBD2 (5 bases). Germline loops: CDR1 SGDLS, CDR2 YYNGEE. This CDR3 has 15 residues. V dropped 4 bases and J dropped 3 bases, with 17 bases sitting between them. CDR3 nucleotides: TGTGCCAGCAGCCCAGGTAAGATGGGAGACTACGAGCAGTACTTC. Protein product: CASSPGKMGDYEQYF.

This chain links TRBV4-2 with TRBJ1-6; 7 bases map to TRBD1. Germline V gene lookup returns CDR1 LGHNA and CDR2 YNFKEQ. With 0 bases clipped from V and 6 bases from J, the junction kept 8 bases outside the gene matches. This CDR3 is 17 amino acids long. The CDR3: CASSQDDREVGNSPLHF. DNA for the CDR3: TGTGCCAGCAGCCAAGATGACAGGGAAGTTGGTAATTCACCCCTCCACTTT.

This sequence joins TRBV4-2 and TRBJ2-3; 8 bases line up with TRBD1. Germline lookup yields CDR1 LGHNA and CDR2 YNFKEQ. The CDR3 totals 15 residues. Losses at the gene ends were 1 base for V and 8 bases for J; bases not matched to a gene: 8. CDR3 residues: CASSQGRQGQGTQYF. CDR3 coding DNA: TGTGCCAGCAGCCAAGGTAGACAGGGGCAGGGTACGCAGTATTTT.

The chain couples TRBV5-1 to TRBJ1-4; D unclear. Germline values: CDR1 SGHRS, CDR2 YFSETQ. The CDR3 has 14 residues. With 4 bases removed from V and 4 bases from J, the gap between germline ends came to 11 bases. The CDR3 bases are TGCGCCAGCAGCCCGGGAGCCTATAATGAAAAACTGTTTTTT. Residues: CASSPGAYNEKLFF.

V usage is TRBV13 and J usage is TRBJ2-6; 10 nucleotides line up with TRBD1. V was clipped by 4 bases and J by 0 bases; unmatched bases: 6. The CDR3 is 18 residues long. Per germline, CDR1 PRHDT and CDR2 FYEKMQ (reference sequence). The DNA of the CDR3 is TGTGCCAGCAGCTCACGGACAGGGGGGCTCTCTGGGGCCAACGTCCTGACTTTC. Translating gives CASSSRTGGLSGANVLTF. Combining the CDR3 with reference TRBV13 and TRBJ2-6 gives the whole variable domain AAGVIQSPRHLIKEKRETATLKCYPIPRHDTVYWYQQGPGQDPQFLISFYEKMQSDKGSIPDRFSAQQFSDYHSELNMSSLELGDSALYFCASSSRTGGLSGANVLTFGAGSRLTVL.

V is TRBV4-3 and J is TRBJ2-7, with a weak D call TRBD1 (5 bases). This CDR3 comprises 15 residues. Trimming removed 0 bases from V and 3 bases from J, with 12 bases in between. Looked up from germline, CDR1 is LGHNA and CDR2 is YSLEER. CDR3 in amino acids: CASSQDLTGYYEQYF. Here the CDR3 DNA reads TGCGCCAGCAGCCAAGATCTTACAGGCTACTACGAGCAGTACTTC.

CDR3: CASSTRQGYGYTF. The CDR3 coding sequence is TGCGCCAGCAGCACCCGACAGGGCTATGGCTACACCTTC. This chain links TRBV4-1 with TRBJ1-2; 7 bases line up with TRBD1. The V and J ends lost 5 bases and 4 bases, in that order; junction bases with no gene match: 4. The CDR3 extends over 13 amino acids. Germline V gives CDR1 MGHRA, CDR2 YSYEKL.